The present T cell receptor beta chain was sequenced within a study of OX40 agonist ivuxolimab in advanced cancers. As for the study in general: Dose-escalation patients were diagnosed with hepatocellular carcinoma, melanoma, renal cell cancer or head and neck cancer. Prior therapy, whether anti-PD-1, anti-PD-L1 or anti-CTLA-4, was allowed, and 35% to 40% had some. Study observations and caveats: CD4+ and CD8+ blood T cells expanded clonally by week 6 at 0.1 to 3.0 mg/kg.

To note about this clone: Its antigen is undetermined.

TCRdb's table, derived via immunoSEQ multiplex PCR, lists solely in-frame clones and lacks some. The repertoire holds 98,000 or so clones, with approximately 83% as singletons. Baseline, cycle 4 day 1, and cycle 7 day 1 were the blood sampling points. The CDR3 runs 15 residues. The junction had 3 bases not matched to a gene; V was cut back by 0 bases and J by 2 bases. The germline CDR1 and CDR2 sequences are SGHKS and YYEKEE (reference sequence). The specimen comprised CD4+ or CD8+ T cells sorted from blood, sampled in a trial of the OX40 agonist ivuxolimab. V is TRBV5-5 and J is TRBJ2-7; 9 positions match TRBD1. This TCR derives from an adult with an advanced solid tumor such as melanoma, head and neck, liver or kidney cancer. CDR3 protein: CASSLGQGVTYEQYF. The CDR3 region has the DNA TGTGCCAGCAGCTTGGGACAGGGGGTTACCTACGAGCAGTACTTC.